The 24 T cell receptor beta chains listed next were all sequenced from one sample in a study of T cell responses to AZD1222 COVID-19 vaccine. The data were produced by immunoSEQ multiplex PCR, yet TCRdb's version contains in-frame clones alone and is incomplete. The sample records some 120,000 clones, just under 95% being singletons. The starting material was peripheral blood, obtained on day 0 of AZD1222 vaccination. The receptors stem from an adult in good health.

The chain has TRBV4-1 and TRBJ2-5; D uncertain. Germline-derived CDR1 and CDR2 are MGHRA and YSYEKL. The ends were cut back, 4 bases at V and 5 bases at J, with 8 bases in the middle. CDR3 size: 12 residues. The CDR3 loop is CASSRTAETQYF. For the CDR3, the DNA is TGCGCCAGCAGCCGAACAGCGGAGACCCAGTACTTC.

The J gene is TRBJ1-1, the V gene TRBV29-1; 8 nucleotides match TRBD1. The CDR3 extends over 13 amino acids. With 3 bases clipped from V and 6 bases from J, the junction kept 6 bases outside the gene matches. Germline V gene data show CDR1 as SQVTM and CDR2 as ANQGSEA. In DNA form, the CDR3 reads TGCAGCGTTGACGACAGGGGCCTTCCTGAAGCTTTCTTT. It translates to CSVDDRGLPEAFF.

This chain connects TRBV11-2 to TRBJ2-3, with 11 positions matching TRBD2. Trimming took 1 base from V and 2 from J; bases not matched to a gene: 2. The CDR3 is made up of 16 amino acids. Germline CDR1 SGHAT, CDR2 FQNNGV. CDR3 coding DNA: TGTGCCAGCAGCTTAGGACTAGCGGGAACCACAGATACGCAGTATTTT. This encodes CASSLGLAGTTDTQYF.

This chain joins TRBV5-1 and TRBJ2-7, with D possibly being TRBD1 (5 bases). The V gene's germline CDR1 is SGHRS and CDR2 YFSETQ. This CDR3 has 13 amino acids. V dropped 2 bases and J dropped 2 bases, with 8 bases sitting between them. CDR3 residues: CASSLGAPYEQYF. CDR3 nucleotides: TGCGCCAGCAGCTTAGGGGCCCCCTACGAGCAGTACTTC.

V and J are TRBV28 and TRBJ1-1; no clear D. V lost 4 bases and J 1 base, leaving 16 bases between the germline ends. This CDR3 has 16 amino acids. Germline V gene sequence: CDR1 MDHEN, CDR2 SYDVKM. The CDR3 spells CASSSPQEKPNTEAFF. The CDR3 region has the DNA TGTGCCAGCAGTTCCCCCCAGGAAAAGCCGAACACTGAAGCTTTCTTT.

The J gene is TRBJ1-5, the V gene TRBV16, with a weak D call TRBD1 (5 bases). The CDR3 loop spans 14 amino acids. CDR1 is KGHSY, CDR2 FQNENV, per germline. V shed 4 bases and J shed 3 bases, with 10 bases lying between them. The CDR3 loop reads CASSRGAVNQPQHF. The CDR3 DNA follows: TGTGCCAGCAGCCGTGGGGCAGTCAATCAGCCCCAGCATTTT. The variable domain in full, completed from reference TRBV16 and TRBJ1-5, reads GEEVAQTPKHLVRGEGQKAKLYCAPIKGHSYVFWYQQVLKNEFKFLISFQNENVFDETGMPKERFSAKCLPNSPCSLEIQATKLEDSAVYFCASSRGAVNQPQHFGDGTRLSIL.

The genes are TRBV6-1 and TRBJ2-7; D gene unclear. The V end lost 0 bases, the J end lost 4 bases, and 13 bases lay between the germline ends. The germline gives CDR1 MNHNS, CDR2 SASEGT. The CDR3 consists of 15 residues. The CDR3: CASSEAGHAFYEQYF. In DNA form, the CDR3 reads TGTGCCAGCAGTGAAGCAGGGCATGCGTTTTACGAGCAGTACTTC.

The rearrangement uses TRBV19 and TRBJ2-3, with D perhaps being TRBD1 or TRBD2 (5 bases each). Per the germline V gene, CDR1 is LNHDA and CDR2 is SQIVND (reference sequence). V lost 8 bases and J lost 0, with 9 bases in between. The CDR3 length is 13 residues. The CDR3 reads CASGTQSTDTQYF. CDR3 nucleotide sequence: TGTGCCAGTGGGACCCAGAGCACAGATACGCAGTATTTT.

This chain joins TRBV10-2 and TRBJ2-5, with 7 bases identical to TRBD2. Trimming at V came to 1 base and at J to 5 bases, leaving 7 bases not matched to a gene. Per the germline V gene, CDR1 is WSHSY and CDR2 is SAAADI. This CDR3 has 15 amino acids. CDR3 bases: TGCGCCAGCAGTGAGTTACGGCGGGAGAGGGAGACCCAGTACTTC. Translating gives CASSELRRERETQYF.

This sequence joins TRBV19 and TRBJ2-1, with TRBD2 matching over 11 bases. Trimming removed 4 bases from V and 9 bases from J; junction bases left unmatched: 5. This CDR3 is 14 amino acids long. The V gene's germline CDR1 is LNHDA and CDR2 SQIVND (reference sequence). CDR3 sequence reads: CASSKLAGAGEQFF. The DNA for the CDR3 is TGTGCCAGTAGTAAACTAGCGGGAGCAGGTGAGCAGTTCTTC.

The chain is built from TRBV2 and TRBJ2-1, with D possibly TRBD2 on 5 matching bases. The germline gives CDR1 SNHLY, CDR2 FYNNEI. The CDR3 is 13 amino acids. V was trimmed by 2 bases and J by 10 bases, leaving 12 bases between them. CDR3 residues: CASSETRVGEQFF. Here the CDR3 DNA reads TGTGCCAGCAGTGAAACTAGAGTGGGAGAGCAGTTCTTC.

This chain joins TRBV19 and TRBJ2-7, with D perhaps matching TRBD2 (6 bases). CDR1 and CDR2 from the germline V gene are LNHDA and SQIVND (reference sequence). V lost 1 base to trimming and J lost 0 bases, with 16 bases between them. This CDR3 is built from 17 residues. This CDR3 is CASSIGESGPTSYEQYF. CDR3 nucleotides: TGTGCCAGTAGTATAGGGGAAAGCGGGCCGACCTCCTACGAGCAGTACTTC.

The chain joins TRBV27 to TRBJ1-2; D perhaps matches TRBD1 (6 bases). V lost 3 bases and J 4 bases, leaving 12 bases between the germline ends. The CDR3 has 14 residues. The germline gives CDR1 MNHEY, CDR2 SMNVEV (reference sequence). The CDR3 region has the DNA TGTGCCAGCAGTTTTCAGGGGACACTCTATGGCTACACCTTC. Its translation is CASSFQGTLYGYTF.

V is TRBV7-9 and J is TRBJ2-3; 12 bases align to TRBD2. The CDR3 consists of 16 residues. The germline V gene has CDR1 SEHNR and CDR2 FQNEAQ (reference sequence). After removal of 1 base from V and 7 bases from J, the junction contained 6 bases not matched to a gene. The CDR3 DNA is TGTGCCAGCAGCTTAGGGCTAGCGGGAGGGCGGTATACGCAGTATTTT. Residues: CASSLGLAGGRYTQYF. The full variable domain, with the rest looked up from reference TRBV7-9 and TRBJ2-3, is DTGVSQNPRHKITKRGQNVTFRCDPISEHNRLYWYRQTLGQGPEFLTYFQNEAQLEKSRLLSDRFSAERPKGSFSTLEIQRTEQGDSAMYLCASSLGLAGGRYTQYFGPGTRLTVL.

The rearrangement joins TRBV19 to TRBJ2-1, with 11 bases fitting TRBD2. V gave up 9 bases and J gave up 7 bases; unmatched junction bases: 11. From germline, CDR1 is LNHDA and CDR2 SQIVND (reference sequence). The CDR3 contains 15 residues. CDR3 protein: CASHSIAGGPNEQFF. Here the CDR3 DNA reads TGTGCCAGCCATTCTATAGCGGGAGGGCCGAATGAGCAGTTCTTC.

The V and J genes are TRBV7-8 and TRBJ2-5; D is possibly TRBD1 (6 bases). The germline V and J ends were trimmed by 2 bases and 2 bases, with 9 bases remaining between them. The V gene's germline CDR1 is SGHVS and CDR2 FQNEAQ. The CDR3 contains 14 residues. The CDR3 DNA follows: TGTGCCAGCAGCTTATATGGGACACAAGAGACCCAGTACTTC. Translated, it gives CASSLYGTQETQYF.

This chain connects TRBV7-6 to TRBJ1-3, with D unclear. V was shortened by 7 bases and J by 0 bases, with 16 bases between the two germline ends. CDR1 and CDR2 (germline): SGHVS, FNYEAQ. The CDR3 is 16 amino acids. DNA of the CDR3: TGTGCCAGCACCACCGGGCAGGTCTACTCTGGAAACACCATATATTTT. It specifies CASTTGQVYSGNTIYF.

The rearrangement joins TRBV5-8 to TRBJ2-3, with 10 bases identical to TRBD2. CDR3 length: 14 amino acids. The V gene end was trimmed by 3 bases and the J gene end by 7 bases; junction bases not matched to a gene: 5. CDR1 and CDR2 from the germline V gene are SGHTS and YDEGEE. This chain's CDR3 is CASSSSGRGYTQYF. DNA for the CDR3: TGTGCCAGCAGCTCAAGCGGGAGGGGGTATACGCAGTATTTT.

In this sample, this clone turned up once. DNA of the CDR3: TGTGCCAGCAGCTTGTTACGGGACAGGGGATCTCTTAATGAAAAACTGTTTTTT. Encoded protein: CASSLLRDRGSLNEKLFF. The chain uses TRBV5-8 and TRBJ1-4, with 10 bases identical to TRBD1. The V and J ends lost 1 base and 4 bases, in that order; junction bases with no gene match: 10. This CDR3 contains 18 residues. CDR1 and CDR2 (germline): SGHTS, YDEGEE.

This chain joins TRBV9 and TRBJ2-7, with 11 nucleotides matching TRBD2. V trimming: 0 bases; J trimming: 4 bases; junction bases outside the gene matches: 9. The CDR3 spans 17 residues. Germline CDR1 reads SGDLS; CDR2 reads YYNGEE. The CDR3 DNA follows: TGTGCCAGCAGCGTAGAACCTCTAGCGGGGGGAACTTACGAGCAGTACTTC. Protein product: CASSVEPLAGGTYEQYF.

V is TRBV30 and J is TRBJ1-2, with D unresolved. Trimming removed 0 bases at V and 2 bases at J, with 10 bases between. There are 14 residues in the CDR3. Per germline, CDR1 GTSNPN and CDR2 SVGIG (reference sequence). The CDR3 nucleotides read TGTGCCTGGAGTGTGGACCCATTAAACTATGGCTACACCTTC. It encodes CAWSVDPLNYGYTF.

The V gene is TRBV7-2, the J gene TRBJ2-3; 13 positions agree with TRBD2. The CDR3 length is 16 residues. CDR1 SGHTA and CDR2 FQGNSA come from the germline V gene. V dropped 5 bases and J dropped 3; count of bases not matched to a gene: 5. CDR3 DNA sequence: TGTGCCAGCAGCCGGACTAGCGGGAGTGGGACAGATACGCAGTATTTT. Protein: CASSRTSGSGTDTQYF.

The V gene is TRBV20-1, the J gene TRBJ2-3; D is unresolved. The V and J ends lost 6 bases and 5 bases respectively, with 6 bases between them. CDR3 length equals 10 residues. Germline lookup yields CDR1 DFQATT and CDR2 SNEGSKA (reference sequence). CDR3 nucleotide sequence: TGCAGTGCGTATAGAGATACGCAGTATTTT. Translation gives CSAYRDTQYF.

The chain is built from TRBV25-1 and TRBJ1-1, with no clear D. The CDR3 is 15 amino acids. Trimming removed 0 bases at V and 5 bases at J, with 13 bases between. Per the germline V gene, CDR1 is MGHDK and CDR2 is SYGVNS. CDR3 nucleotide sequence: TGTGCCAGCAGTGAATACGGGGAGTTGTGGACTGAAGCTTTCTTT. Translation: CASSEYGELWTEAFF.